The 30 T cell receptor beta chains in this list originate from one sample, sequenced in a study of blood T cells in healthy people across ages. The use of a sample-barcoded 5' primer and a J-beta primer mix characterized a second PCR of about 7 to 12 cycles. TCRdb analysed the 5' RACE reads with MiXCR anew, one entry per CDR3 protein. The sample contains under 1,100,000 distinct CDR3 sequences, approximately 26% of which appear only once. This same sample was also taken into another study, of T cells of mothers and their children.

The sequenced sample consisted of blood. All receptors come from a girl aged 2 to 9 in good health.

The sample holds a few counts of this clonotype. The J gene is TRBJ2-3, the V gene TRBV27; D is undetermined. This CDR3 spans 15 amino acids. Germline lookup yields CDR1 MNHEY and CDR2 SMNVEV (reference sequence). With 3 bases removed from V and 1 base from J, the gap between germline ends came to 11 bases. For the CDR3, the DNA is TGTGCCAGCAGTTTCGCCGTAGCACGCACAGATACGCAGTATTTT. Amino acid sequence: CASSFAVARTDTQYF.

This clonotype has only a few counts. The rearrangement joins TRBV27 to TRBJ2-3, with D perhaps TRBD1 (5 bases). Germline lookup yields CDR1 MNHEY and CDR2 SMNVEV (reference sequence). This CDR3 spans 15 amino acids. V gave up 7 bases and J gave up 4 bases, with 18 bases separating them. CDR3 residues: CASTHRTLGADTQYF. CDR3 coding DNA: TGTGCCAGCACTCACAGGACCCTTGGGGCAGATACGCAGTATTTT.

Turning to this clonotype: Being one base from a much bigger clone, this may be a read error. The gene calls are TRBV27 and TRBJ1-1; 10 nucleotides line up with TRBD1. This CDR3 has 15 residues. CDR1 is MNHEY and CDR2 is SMNVEV in the germline V gene (reference sequence). With 5 bases clipped from V and 6 bases from J, the junction kept 9 bases outside the gene matches. The CDR3 DNA reads as TGTGCCAGCAGTACAAACGGGACAGGGGTGGCTGAAGCTTTCTTT. This encodes CASSTNGTGVAEAFF.

A remark on this clonotype: The junction shows a germline mismatch at one end, possibly a read error. The CDR3 nucleotides read TGCGCCAGCAGCTTAGGGGGGGCGAAAGAGACCCAGTACTTC. Protein product: CASSLGGAKETQYF. V gene TRBV7-8 combines with J gene TRBJ2-1; tentative D call: TRBD2 (7 bases). The DNA end lines up better with TRBJ2-5; the J call may be wrong. The CDR3 is 14 residues long. Germline V gene sequence: CDR1 SGHVS, CDR2 FQNEAQ.

This clonotype has a handful of counts. The chain carries TRBV11-3 and TRBJ2-5; tentative D call: TRBD1 (6 bases). The J call may be faulty, since TRBJ2-1 better matches the DNA end. The CDR3 has 15 residues. Germline assignment: CDR1 SGHNT and CDR2 YENEEA. CDR3 sequence (DNA): TGTGCCAGCAGCTTATGGACAGACTTTGACAATGAGCAGTTCTTC. Translated: CASSLWTDFDNEQFF.

The V call is TRBV7-8, the J call TRBJ2-1; 11 bases match TRBD2. After removal of 5 bases from V and 9 bases from J, the junction contained 12 bases not matched to a gene. This CDR3 is 16 amino acids long. Germline loops: CDR1 SGHVS, CDR2 FQNEAQ. CDR3 nucleotide sequence: TGTGCCAGCAGCCCGACTAGCGGGACGTTGGCGGGTGAGCAGTTCTTC. Its protein product is CASSPTSGTLAGEQFF.

The chain combines TRBV5-5 with TRBJ1-1, with D possibly TRBD1 on 5 matching bases. Germline CDR1 SGHKS, CDR2 YYEKEE (reference sequence). Trimming cost V 4 bases and J 7 bases, with 14 bases left between them. The length of the CDR3 is 13 residues. The CDR3 sequence: CASSVGDLIEAFF. The DNA of the CDR3 is TGTGCCAGCAGCGTAGGGGACCTAATTGAAGCTTTCTTT.

A few counts support this clonotype. This chain joins TRBV2 and TRBJ2-4; 10 bases are a match to TRBD1. The ends lost 5 bases at V and 6 bases at J; junction bases unmatched: 4. The CDR3 runs 14 residues. Per germline, CDR1 SNHLY and CDR2 FYNNEI. The CDR3 protein is CASSLGQGGNIQYF. The CDR3 coding sequence is TGTGCCAGCAGTCTTGGACAGGGGGGAAACATTCAGTACTTC.

The rearrangement uses TRBV29-1 and TRBJ1-1, with 7 nucleotides matching TRBD1. This CDR3 has 15 residues. V shed 0 bases and J 4 bases; nucleotides not matched to a gene: 8. Germline CDR1 is SQVTM and CDR2 is ANQGSEA. The DNA for the CDR3 is TGCAGCGTTGAAGAGCTGTTGGCAGGGGGCACTGAAGCTTTCTTT. Translating it yields CSVEELLAGGTEAFF.

V gene TRBV25-1 combines with J gene TRBJ1-2; maybe TRBD1 (5 bases). V lost 0 bases, J lost 10 bases, and 12 bases lay in between. The CDR3 spans 13 residues. CDR1 and CDR2 from the germline V gene are MGHDK and SYGVNS. The CDR3 DNA is TGTGCCAGCAGTGAATACCTGGAGGGACCCTACACCTTC. Translation gives CASSEYLEGPYTF.

This clonotype was found a few times. The V call is TRBV10-3, the J call TRBJ2-7; no reliable D call. Trimming took 8 bases from V and 0 from J, leaving 8 bases between them. Germline values: CDR1 ENHRY, CDR2 SYGVKD. CDR3 length: 12 residues. CDR3 loop: CAIGGSSYEQYF. In DNA, the CDR3 is TGTGCCATCGGCGGAAGCTCCTACGAGCAGTACTTC.

The rearrangement links TRBV29-1 to TRBJ1-1; D is ambiguous. The CDR3 length is 14 residues. In germline, CDR1 is SQVTM, CDR2 ANQGSEA. Deletions cut 4 bases from V and 6 bases from J, with 18 bases between. CDR3 in amino acids: CSVVFWGTASEAFF. CDR3 nucleotide sequence: TGCAGCGTTGTCTTCTGGGGTACGGCGTCTGAAGCTTTCTTT.

The sample holds a few counts of this clonotype. The V gene is TRBV6-6, the J gene TRBJ2-7, with 10 bases identical to TRBD1. The CDR3 totals 14 residues. CDR1 is MNHNY and CDR2 is SVGAGI in the germline V gene (reference sequence). Trimming cost V 2 bases and J 4 bases; bases outside gene matches: 2. The CDR3 DNA reads as TGTGCCAGCAGTTACCCGGGACAGGGGTACGAGCAGTACTTC. Its translation is CASSYPGQGYEQYF.

Only a few counts were recorded for this clonotype. The chain uses TRBV7-2 and TRBJ1-1; the D gene is possibly TRBD1 (6 bases). This CDR3 is 14 amino acids long. Trimming cost V 3 bases and J 2 bases, with 10 bases left between them. Germline CDR1 SGHTA, CDR2 FQGNSA. CDR3 sequence reads: CASSLDSYNTEAFF. CDR3 DNA sequence: TGTGCCAGCAGCTTGGACAGCTACAACACTGAAGCTTTCTTT.

This clonotype came up a few times. CDR3 in DNA: TGTGCCAGCAGTGTGGGGGGAGGAGGCACAGATACGCAGTATTTT. Translated: CASSVGGGGTDTQYF. This chain connects TRBV9 to TRBJ2-3; possible D gene TRBD2, 6 bases. Germline V gives CDR1 SGDLS, CDR2 YYNGEE. This CDR3 has 15 residues. Deletions cut 5 bases from V and 1 base from J, with 14 bases between.

This chain joins TRBV20-1 and TRBJ2-3, with 9 nucleotides matching TRBD2. Trimming at V came to 5 bases and at J to 2 bases, leaving 11 bases not matched to a gene. CDR1 and CDR2 from the germline V gene are DFQATT and SNEGSKA (reference sequence). This CDR3 spans 16 amino acids. The CDR3 DNA reads TGCAGTGCTTTACAACGTAGCGGGGGCACCACAGATACGCAGTATTTT. Amino acids: CSALQRSGGTTDTQYF.

This clonotype turned up a few times. This CDR3 reads CASLAGAYNEQFF. The CDR3 nucleotides read TGTGCCAGCCTAGCGGGAGCCTACAATGAGCAGTTCTTC. V and J are TRBV11-2 and TRBJ2-1; 10 positions agree with TRBD2. The length of the CDR3 is 13 residues. Germline V CDR1 and CDR2: SGHAT, FQNNGV. The J segment lost 2 bases and the V segment lost 8 bases, leaving 0 bases of the junction unmatched. Combining the CDR3 with reference TRBV11-2 and TRBJ2-1 gives the whole variable domain EAGVAQSPRYKIIEKRQSVAFWCNPISGHATLYWYQQILGQGPKLLIQFQNNGVVDDSQLPKDRFSAERLKGVDSTLKIQPAKLEDSAVYLCASLAGAYNEQFFGPGTRLTVL.

This clonotype was picked up a small number of times. The chain carries TRBV4-2 and TRBJ2-7; 9 bases align to TRBD1. The CDR3 consists of 15 residues. V shed 2 bases, J shed 1 base, and the junction held 3 bases outside the gene matches. Germline CDR1 is LGHNA and CDR2 is YNFKEQ. The CDR3 DNA follows: TGTGCCAGCAGCCAAAGACAGGGGGTTTCCTACGAGCAGTACTTC. This encodes CASSQRQGVSYEQYF.

The gene calls are TRBV12-3 or TRBV12-4 and TRBJ2-3; TRBD2 matches 10 bases. V was clipped by 2 bases and J by 5 bases; unmatched bases: 7. The length of the CDR3 is 16 residues. In DNA form, the CDR3 reads TGTGCCAGCAGTTTATCTGGGACTAGCGCGGTAGATACGCAGTATTTT. Translated: CASSLSGTSAVDTQYF.

Only a few counts were recorded for this clonotype. This chain connects TRBV28 to TRBJ2-7; 7 nucleotides line up with TRBD2. The V gene end was trimmed by 2 bases and the J gene end by 3 bases; junction bases not matched to a gene: 7. Germline-derived CDR1 and CDR2 are MDHEN and SYDVKM. This CDR3 comprises 15 residues. The DNA for the CDR3 is TGTGCCAGCAGTTTAGCGGCGGCGGGGGACTACGAGCAGTACTTC. Encoded protein: CASSLAAAGDYEQYF.

This clonotype came up a few times. The V gene is TRBV7-8, the J gene TRBJ2-5; 10 bases fit TRBD2. The CDR3 sequence is 16 residues long. The germline V gene has CDR1 SGHVS and CDR2 FQNEAQ. Trimming removed 5 bases from V and 7 bases from J; junction bases left unmatched: 13. CDR3 nucleotide sequence: TGTGCCAGCAGCACCTCCCTAGCGGGAGAAAAAGGGACCCAGTACTTC. Protein: CASSTSLAGEKGTQYF.

This chain connects TRBV4-1 to TRBJ1-1; D remains ambiguous. Per germline, CDR1 MGHRA and CDR2 YSYEKL. Trimming pared 0 bases from V and 11 bases from J, leaving 13 bases between. The length of the CDR3 is 13 residues. As DNA, the CDR3 is TGCGCCAGCAGCCAAGACACGGGAGGATGGGCTTTCTTT. Translation: CASSQDTGGWAFF.

The chain is built from TRBV19 and TRBJ1-6; D remains unclear. With the DNA end fitting TRBJ1-5 better, the J assignment may be wrong. Germline-derived CDR1 and CDR2 are LNHDA and SQIVND (reference sequence). CDR3 length equals 16 residues. CDR3 loop: CASSTHLRPVNQPQHF. CDR3 DNA: TGTGCCAGTAGTACTCACCTTCGACCCGTCAATCAGCCCCAGCATTTT.

In its sample, this clonotype was seen a few times. The chain uses TRBV5-1 and TRBJ2-5; 11 nucleotides line up with TRBD2. The J call is in doubt because the DNA end fits TRBJ2-1 better. CDR3 size: 18 residues. Per germline, CDR1 SGHRS and CDR2 YFSETQ. The CDR3, as DNA: TGCGCCAGCAGCTTGGGCGGTAGCGGGAGGGGAACCTACAATGAGCAGTTCTTC. It yields the protein CASSLGGSGRGTYNEQFF.

The chain has TRBV4-2 and TRBJ1-1; the D is unclear. The V gene's germline CDR1 is LGHNA and CDR2 YNFKEQ. The CDR3 extends over 15 amino acids. V was clipped by 0 bases and J by 5 bases, with 13 bases between them. CDR3 protein: CASSQERAGGTEAFF. The DNA for the CDR3 is TGTGCCAGCAGCCAAGAACGGGCAGGAGGGACTGAAGCTTTCTTT.

The chain recombines TRBV27 with TRBJ2-5, with D tentatively TRBD1 (5 bases). CDR1 is MNHEY and CDR2 is SMNVEV in the germline V gene (reference sequence). The V and J ends lost 3 bases and 3 bases respectively, with 14 bases between them. This CDR3 comprises 15 residues. This CDR3 is CASSLGLGPEETQYF. In DNA, the CDR3 is TGTGCCAGCAGTTTGGGCTTGGGGCCTGAAGAGACCCAGTACTTC.

This clonotype showed up just a few times. The V call is TRBV2, the J call TRBJ1-3; weak D call: TRBD1 (6 bases). There are 14 residues in the CDR3. In germline, CDR1 is SNHLY, CDR2 FYNNEI. The V end lost 9 bases, the J end lost 0 bases, and 12 bases lay between the germline ends. The DNA of the CDR3 is TGTGCCAGTAGACAGGCCAGCTCTGGAAACACCATATATTTT. Its translation: CASRQASSGNTIYF. Using reference TRBV2 and TRBJ1-3 for the parts outside the CDR3, the full variable domain is EPEVTQTPSHQVTQMGQEVILRCVPISNHLYFYWYRQILGQKVEFLVSFYNNEISEKSEIFDDQFSVERPDGSNFTLKIRSTKLEDSAMYFCASRQASSGNTIYFGEGSWLTVV.

V gene TRBV7-8 combines with J gene TRBJ2-3; no clear D gene. The length of the CDR3 is 17 residues. Germline CDR1 SGHVS, CDR2 FQNEAQ. Trimming took 2 bases from V and 0 from J, leaving 15 bases between them. CDR3 protein: CASSLIVAALSTDTQYF. In nucleotides, the CDR3 is TGTGCCAGCAGCTTAATCGTGGCAGCTCTTAGCACAGATACGCAGTATTTT.

The genes are TRBV7-9 and TRBJ2-5; 8 nucleotides line up with TRBD2. TRBJ2-7 matches the DNA end more closely, so the J call is doubtful. Germline CDR1 reads SEHNR; CDR2 reads FQNEAQ (reference sequence). This CDR3 spans 15 amino acids. The CDR3 loop is CASSLGSAGVHEQYF. The CDR3 region has the DNA TGTGCCAGCAGCTTAGGTTCAGCGGGGGTCCACGAGCAGTACTTC.

The J gene is TRBJ2-7, the V gene TRBV4-3; TRBD1 matches at 7 bases. The CDR3 is made up of 12 amino acids. Germline V gives CDR1 LGHNA, CDR2 YSLEER. J lost 9 bases, V lost 0 bases, and 2 bases had no gene match. DNA for the CDR3: TGCGCCAGCAGCCAAGAGGGGACAGTGCAGTACTTC. Its protein product is CASSQEGTVQYF.